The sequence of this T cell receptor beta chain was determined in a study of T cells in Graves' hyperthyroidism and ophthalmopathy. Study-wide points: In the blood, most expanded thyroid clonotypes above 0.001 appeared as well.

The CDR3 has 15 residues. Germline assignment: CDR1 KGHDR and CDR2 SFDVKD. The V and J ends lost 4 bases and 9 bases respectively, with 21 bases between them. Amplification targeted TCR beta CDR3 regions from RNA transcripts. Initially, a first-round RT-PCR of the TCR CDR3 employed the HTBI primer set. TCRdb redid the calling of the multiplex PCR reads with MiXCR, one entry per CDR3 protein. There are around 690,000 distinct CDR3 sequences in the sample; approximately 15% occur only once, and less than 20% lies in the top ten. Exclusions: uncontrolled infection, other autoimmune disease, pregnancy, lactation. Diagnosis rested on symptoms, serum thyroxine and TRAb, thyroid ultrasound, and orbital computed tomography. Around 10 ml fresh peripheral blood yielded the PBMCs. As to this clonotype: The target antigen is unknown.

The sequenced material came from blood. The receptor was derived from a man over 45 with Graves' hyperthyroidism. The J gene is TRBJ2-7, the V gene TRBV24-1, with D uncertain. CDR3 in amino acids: CATSDTGSLLRGQYF. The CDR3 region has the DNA TGTGCCACCAGTGACACCGGGTCACTATTACGAGGGCAGTACTTC.